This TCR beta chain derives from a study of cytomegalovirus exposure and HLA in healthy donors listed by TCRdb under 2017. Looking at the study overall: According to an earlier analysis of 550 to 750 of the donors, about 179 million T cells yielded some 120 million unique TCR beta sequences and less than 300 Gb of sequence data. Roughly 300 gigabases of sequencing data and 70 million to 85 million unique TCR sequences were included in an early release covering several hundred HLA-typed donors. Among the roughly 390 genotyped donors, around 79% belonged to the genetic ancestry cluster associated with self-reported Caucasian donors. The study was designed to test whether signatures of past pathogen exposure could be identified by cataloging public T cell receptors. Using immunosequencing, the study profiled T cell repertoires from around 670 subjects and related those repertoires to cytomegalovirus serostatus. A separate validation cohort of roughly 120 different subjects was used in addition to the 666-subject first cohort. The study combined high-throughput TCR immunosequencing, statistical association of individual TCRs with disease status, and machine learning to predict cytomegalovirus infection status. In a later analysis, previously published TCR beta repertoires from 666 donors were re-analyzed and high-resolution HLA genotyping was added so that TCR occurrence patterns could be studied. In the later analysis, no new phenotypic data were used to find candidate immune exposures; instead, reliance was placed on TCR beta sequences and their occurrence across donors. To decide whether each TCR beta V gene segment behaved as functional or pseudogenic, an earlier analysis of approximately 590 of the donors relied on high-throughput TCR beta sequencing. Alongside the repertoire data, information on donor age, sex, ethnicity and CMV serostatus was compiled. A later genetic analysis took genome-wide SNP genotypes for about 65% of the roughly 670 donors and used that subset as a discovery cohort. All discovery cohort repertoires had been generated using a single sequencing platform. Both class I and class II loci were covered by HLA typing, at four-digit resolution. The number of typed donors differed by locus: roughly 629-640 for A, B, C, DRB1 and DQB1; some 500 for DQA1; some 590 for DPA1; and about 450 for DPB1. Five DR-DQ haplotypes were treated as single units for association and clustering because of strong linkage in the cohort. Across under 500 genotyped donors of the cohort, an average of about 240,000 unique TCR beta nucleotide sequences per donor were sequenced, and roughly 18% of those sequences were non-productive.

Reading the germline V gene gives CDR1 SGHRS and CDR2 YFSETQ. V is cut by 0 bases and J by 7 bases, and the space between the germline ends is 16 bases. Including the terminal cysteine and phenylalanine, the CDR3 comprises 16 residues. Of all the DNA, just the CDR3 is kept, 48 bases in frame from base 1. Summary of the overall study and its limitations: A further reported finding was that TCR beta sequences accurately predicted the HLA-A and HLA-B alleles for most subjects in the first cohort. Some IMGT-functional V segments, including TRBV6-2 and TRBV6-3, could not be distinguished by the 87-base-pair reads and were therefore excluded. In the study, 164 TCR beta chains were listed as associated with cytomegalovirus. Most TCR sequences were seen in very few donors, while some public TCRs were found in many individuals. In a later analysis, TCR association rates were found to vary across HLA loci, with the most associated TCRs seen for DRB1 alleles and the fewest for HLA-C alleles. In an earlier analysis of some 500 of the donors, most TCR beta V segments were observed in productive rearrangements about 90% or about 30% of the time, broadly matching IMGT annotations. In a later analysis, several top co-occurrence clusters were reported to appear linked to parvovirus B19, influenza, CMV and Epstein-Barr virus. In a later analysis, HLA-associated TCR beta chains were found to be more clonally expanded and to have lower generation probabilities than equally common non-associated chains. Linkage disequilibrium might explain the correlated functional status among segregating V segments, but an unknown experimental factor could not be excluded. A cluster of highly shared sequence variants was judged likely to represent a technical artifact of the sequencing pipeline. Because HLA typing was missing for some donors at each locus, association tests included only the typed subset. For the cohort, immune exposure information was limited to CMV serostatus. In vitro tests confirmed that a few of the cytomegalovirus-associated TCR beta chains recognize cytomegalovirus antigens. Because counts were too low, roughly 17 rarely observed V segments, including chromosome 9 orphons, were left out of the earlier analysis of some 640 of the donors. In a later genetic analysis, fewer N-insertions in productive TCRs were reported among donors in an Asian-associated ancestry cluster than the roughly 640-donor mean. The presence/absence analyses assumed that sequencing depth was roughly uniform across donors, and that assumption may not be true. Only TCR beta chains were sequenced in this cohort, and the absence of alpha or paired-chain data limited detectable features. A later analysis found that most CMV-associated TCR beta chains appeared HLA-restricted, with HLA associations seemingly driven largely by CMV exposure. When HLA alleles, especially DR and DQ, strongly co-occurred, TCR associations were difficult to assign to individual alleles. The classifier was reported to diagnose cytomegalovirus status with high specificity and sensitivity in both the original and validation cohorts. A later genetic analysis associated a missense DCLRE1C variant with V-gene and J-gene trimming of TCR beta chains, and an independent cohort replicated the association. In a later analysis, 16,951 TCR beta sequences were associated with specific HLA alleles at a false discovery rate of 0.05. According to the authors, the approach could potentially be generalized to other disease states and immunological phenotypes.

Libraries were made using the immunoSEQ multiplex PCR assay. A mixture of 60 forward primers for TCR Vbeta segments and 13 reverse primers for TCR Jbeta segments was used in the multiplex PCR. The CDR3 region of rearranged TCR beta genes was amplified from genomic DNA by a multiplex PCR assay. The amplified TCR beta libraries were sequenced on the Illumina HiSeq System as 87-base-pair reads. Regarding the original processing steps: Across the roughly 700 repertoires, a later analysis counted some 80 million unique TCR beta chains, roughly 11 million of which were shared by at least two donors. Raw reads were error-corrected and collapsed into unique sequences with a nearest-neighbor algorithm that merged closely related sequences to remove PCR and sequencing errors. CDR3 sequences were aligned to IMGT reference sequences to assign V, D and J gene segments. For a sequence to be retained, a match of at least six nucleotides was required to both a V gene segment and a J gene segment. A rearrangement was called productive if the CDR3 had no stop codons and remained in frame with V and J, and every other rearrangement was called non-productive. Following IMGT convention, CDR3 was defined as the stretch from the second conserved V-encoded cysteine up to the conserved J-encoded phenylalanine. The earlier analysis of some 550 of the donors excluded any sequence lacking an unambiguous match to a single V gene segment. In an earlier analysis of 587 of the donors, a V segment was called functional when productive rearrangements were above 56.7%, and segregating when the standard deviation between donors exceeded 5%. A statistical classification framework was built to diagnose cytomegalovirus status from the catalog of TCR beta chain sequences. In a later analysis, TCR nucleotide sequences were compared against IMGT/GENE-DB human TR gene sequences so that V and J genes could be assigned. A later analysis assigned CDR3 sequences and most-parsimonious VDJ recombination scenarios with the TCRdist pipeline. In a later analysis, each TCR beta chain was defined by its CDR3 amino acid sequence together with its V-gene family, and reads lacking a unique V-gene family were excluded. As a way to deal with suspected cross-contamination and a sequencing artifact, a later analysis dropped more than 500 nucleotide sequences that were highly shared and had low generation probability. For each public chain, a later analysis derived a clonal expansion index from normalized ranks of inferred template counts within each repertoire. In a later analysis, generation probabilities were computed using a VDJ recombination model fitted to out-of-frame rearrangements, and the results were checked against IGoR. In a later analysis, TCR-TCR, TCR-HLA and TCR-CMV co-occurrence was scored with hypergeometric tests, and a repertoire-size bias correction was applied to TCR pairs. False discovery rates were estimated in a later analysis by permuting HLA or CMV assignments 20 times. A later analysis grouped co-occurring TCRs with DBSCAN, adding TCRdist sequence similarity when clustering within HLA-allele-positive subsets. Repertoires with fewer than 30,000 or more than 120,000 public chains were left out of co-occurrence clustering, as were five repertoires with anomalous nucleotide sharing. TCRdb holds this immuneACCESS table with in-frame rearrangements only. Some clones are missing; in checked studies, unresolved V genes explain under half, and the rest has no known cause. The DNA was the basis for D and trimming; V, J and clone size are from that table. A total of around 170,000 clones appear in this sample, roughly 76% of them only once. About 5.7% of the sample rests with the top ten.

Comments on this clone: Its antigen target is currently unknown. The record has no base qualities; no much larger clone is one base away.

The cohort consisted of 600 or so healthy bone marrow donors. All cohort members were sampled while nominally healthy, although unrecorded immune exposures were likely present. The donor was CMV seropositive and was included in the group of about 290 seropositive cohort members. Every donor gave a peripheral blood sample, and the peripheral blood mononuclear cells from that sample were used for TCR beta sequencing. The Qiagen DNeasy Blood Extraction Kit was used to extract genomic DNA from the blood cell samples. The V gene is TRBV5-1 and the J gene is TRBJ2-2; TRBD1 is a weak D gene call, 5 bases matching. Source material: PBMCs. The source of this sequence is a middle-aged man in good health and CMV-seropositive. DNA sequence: TGCGCCAGCAGCTTGGCCCAGGGCCCTTATAACGGGGAGCTGTTTTTT. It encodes CASSLAQGPYNGELFF.